This T cell receptor beta chain was sequenced during a study of blood T cell repertoires in COVID-19. This clone came up once. Authors' methods: How many nucleated cells were present was estimated from reference gene primer amplification. Assay: immunoSEQ multiplex PCR; the TCRdb copy retains only in-frame clones and omits some. Clone size and the V and J calls come from that table; the DNA yielded D and trimming. Here the sample spans over 250,000 clones, just under 90% being singletons. Participants had their cohort set by participant-reported clinical history. Sequenced sample: PBMCs or T cells enriched from blood (not recorded which). This receptor was identified in a woman aged 60-75 years who had recovered from COVID-19.

The CDR3 protein is CASSEEGGNTEAFF. CDR3 DNA: TGTGCCAGCAGTGAAGAAGGCGGAAACACTGAAGCTTTCTTT. The J gene is TRBJ1-1, the V gene TRBV2; D gene unclear. The ends were cut back, 1 base at V and 2 bases at J, with 8 bases in the middle. The germline CDR1 and CDR2 sequences are SNHLY and FYNNEI. This CDR3 comprises 14 residues. Drawing the rest from reference TRBV2 and TRBJ1-1, the complete variable domain is EPEVTQTPSHQVTQMGQEVILRCVPISNHLYFYWYRQILGQKVEFLVSFYNNEISEKSEIFDDQFSVERPDGSNFTLKIRSTKLEDSAMYFCASSEEGGNTEAFFGQGTRLTVV.